These 24 T cell receptor beta chains originate from one sample sequenced in a study of blood T cell repertoires in COVID-19. TCRdb's copy holds only in-frame clones and misses some; the assay was immunoSEQ multiplex PCR. The data contain about 180,000 clones, approximately 89% of them seen just once; the ten biggest clones take up roughly 2.4%. Sequenced material: PBMCs or T cells enriched from blood (not recorded which). The receptors stem from a woman aged 40 to 50 with acute COVID-19.

The rearrangement links TRBV11-2 to TRBJ2-2, with TRBD2 identical over 12 bases. The CDR3 is 17 residues long. Losses at the gene ends were 5 bases for V and 0 bases for J; bases not matched to a gene: 4. CDR1 and CDR2 from the germline V gene are SGHAT and FQNNGV. In DNA, the CDR3 is TGTGCCAGCAGCATGACTAGCGGGGGTGCGAACACCGGGGAGCTGTTTTTT. It translates to CASSMTSGGANTGELFF.

This chain links TRBV5-5 with TRBJ2-5, with unresolved D. This CDR3 has 14 residues. Deletions cut 8 bases from V and 5 bases from J, with 19 bases between. CDR1 and CDR2 from the germline V gene are SGHKS and YYEKEE (reference sequence). The CDR3 sequence is CASNRPGIGETQYF. DNA of the CDR3: TGTGCCAGTAATCGTCCGGGTATAGGTGAGACCCAGTACTTC.

V is TRBV15 and J is TRBJ2-7; 7 nucleotides match TRBD2. Germline assignment: CDR1 LNHNV and CDR2 YYDKDF (reference sequence). The trim removed 5 bases at V and 6 bases at J, leaving 1 base unmatched. The CDR3 is 11 amino acids. CDR3 nucleotide sequence: TGTGCCACCAGCTGGGGGGGCGAGCAGTACTTC. Translation gives CATSWGGEQYF.

The V and J genes are TRBV7-2 and TRBJ2-3; 10 nucleotides line up with TRBD1. The germline CDR1 and CDR2 sequences are SGHTA and FQGNSA. Trimming took 3 bases from V and 6 from J; bases not matched to a gene: 12. The CDR3 has 17 residues. DNA of the CDR3: TGTGCCAGCAGCTTGGGGGACAGGGGTTGGAGGCCCGATACGCAGTATTTT. Translation: CASSLGDRGWRPDTQYF.

V is TRBV18 and J is TRBJ2-5; 10 positions agree with TRBD2. V lost 3 bases, J lost 2 bases, and 6 bases stayed unmatched. The V gene's germline CDR1 is KGHSH and CDR2 LQKENI. The CDR3 is 16 amino acids. The CDR3: CASSPKTSGRQETQYF. CDR3 coding DNA: TGTGCCAGCTCACCGAAGACTAGCGGGCGACAAGAGACCCAGTACTTC.

This rearrangement joins TRBV7-7 to TRBJ2-2; D is possibly TRBD2 (7 bases). V was trimmed by 1 base and J by 0 bases, leaving 12 bases between them. CDR3 length equals 17 residues. CDR1 is SSHAT, CDR2 FNYEAQ, per germline (reference sequence). The CDR3 reads CASSLEPGGPNTGELFF. DNA of the CDR3: TGTGCCAGCAGCTTAGAGCCCGGGGGGCCGAACACCGGGGAGCTGTTTTTT.

J is TRBJ1-3 and V is TRBV7-9, with unresolved D. The V end was cut by 0 bases, the J end by 3 bases, with 3 bases between. Germline V gives CDR1 SEHNR, CDR2 FQNEAQ (reference sequence). This CDR3 contains 13 residues. CDR3 sequence reads: CASSLAVGNTIYF. In nucleotides, the CDR3 is TGTGCCAGCAGCTTAGCCGTTGGAAACACCATATATTTT.

This rearrangement joins TRBV2 to TRBJ2-1; 12 positions match TRBD2. Looked up from germline, CDR1 is SNHLY and CDR2 is FYNNEI. The CDR3 loop spans 17 amino acids. The trim removed 7 bases at V and 0 bases at J, leaving 7 bases unmatched. CDR3 amino acids: CASIGLAGLSSYNEQFF. The CDR3 DNA reads as TGTGCCAGCATAGGACTAGCGGGGCTGAGCTCCTACAATGAGCAGTTCTTC. Full variable domain (rest looked up from reference TRBV2 and TRBJ2-1): EPEVTQTPSHQVTQMGQEVILRCVPISNHLYFYWYRQILGQKVEFLVSFYNNEISEKSEIFDDQFSVERPDGSNFTLKIRSTKLEDSAMYFCASIGLAGLSSYNEQFFGPGTRLTVL.

This chain uses TRBV30 with TRBJ2-7, with D possibly being TRBD2 (6 bases). The CDR3 covers 14 residues. Trimming removed 4 bases from V and 0 bases from J, with 13 bases in between. Germline V gene sequence: CDR1 GTSNPN, CDR2 SVGIG (reference sequence). In nucleotides, the CDR3 is TGTGCCTGGAACCCTACTAGCCACTCCTACGAGCAGTACTTC. Translating it yields CAWNPTSHSYEQYF.

V gene TRBV2 combines with J gene TRBJ1-2; D gene ambiguous. Germline lookup yields CDR1 SNHLY and CDR2 FYNNEI. Trimming cost V 4 bases and J 8 bases, with 29 bases left between them. The CDR3 covers 18 residues. CDR3 residues: CASSVSTESGSAIEGYTF. The CDR3 region has the DNA TGTGCCAGCAGTGTATCAACAGAATCGGGAAGCGCTATAGAAGGCTACACCTTC. Filled out from reference TRBV2 and TRBJ1-2, the complete variable domain reads EPEVTQTPSHQVTQMGQEVILRCVPISNHLYFYWYRQILGQKVEFLVSFYNNEISEKSEIFDDQFSVERPDGSNFTLKIRSTKLEDSAMYFCASSVSTESGSAIEGYTFGSGTRLTVV.

This chain connects TRBV3-1 (or the pseudogene TRBV3-2) to TRBJ2-2, with TRBD2 matching 11 bases. V shed 4 bases and J 8 bases; nucleotides not matched to a gene: 0. Germline V gene lookup returns CDR1 LGHDT and CDR2 YNNKEL (reference sequence). The CDR3 sequence is 13 residues long. The CDR3 sequence: CASSPSGRGELFF. The CDR3, as DNA: TGTGCCAGCAGCCCTAGCGGGAGGGGGGAGCTGTTTTTT.

This clone was detected only once. The J gene is TRBJ2-7, the V gene TRBV28; D uncertain. The V and J ends lost 4 bases and 0 bases respectively, with 7 bases between them. This CDR3 is built from 13 residues. Per the germline V gene, CDR1 is MDHEN and CDR2 is SYDVKM. CDR3 sequence reads: CASSSANSYEQYF. CDR3 coding DNA: TGTGCCAGCAGTTCCGCGAACTCCTACGAGCAGTACTTC. Complete variable domain (other parts from reference TRBV28 and TRBJ2-7): DVKVTQSSRYLVKRTGEKVFLECVQDMDHENMFWYRQDPGLGLRLIYFSYDVKMKEKGDIPEGYSVSREKKERFSLILESASTNQTSMYLCASSSANSYEQYFGPGTRLTVT.

CDR3 sequence (DNA): TGTGCCACCAGTGAAAGCGGGGATACCTACGAGCAGTACTTC. This codes for CATSESGDTYEQYF. The gene calls are TRBV15 and TRBJ2-7; the match to TRBD2 covers 7 bases. V shed 6 bases, J shed 2 bases, and the junction held 7 bases outside the gene matches. The CDR3 covers 14 residues. Germline CDR1 reads LNHNV; CDR2 reads YYDKDF (reference sequence).

V usage is TRBV2 and J usage is TRBJ1-3; TRBD1 is a possible D gene (5 bases). Germline V gene data show CDR1 as SNHLY and CDR2 as FYNNEI. This CDR3 is built from 15 residues. V lost 6 bases, J lost 0 bases, and 12 bases lay in between. CDR3 in amino acids: CASRGGEASGNTIYF. In nucleotides, the CDR3 is TGTGCCAGCAGGGGGGGTGAGGCCTCTGGAAACACCATATATTTT.

The CDR3 loop reads CASSSLGRGSPLHF. The CDR3 DNA follows: TGTGCCAGCAGTTCCTTGGGTAGGGGGTCACCCCTCCACTTT. This sequence joins TRBV27 and TRBJ1-6; D possibly corresponds to TRBD1 (6 bases). Germline V CDR1 and CDR2: MNHEY, SMNVEV (reference sequence). This CDR3 comprises 14 residues. Trimming took off 4 bases at V and 10 bases at J, with 14 bases between the two ends.

The chain uses TRBV18 and TRBJ2-3, with 10 bases lining up with TRBD2. The J segment lost 0 bases and the V segment lost 2 bases, leaving 5 bases of the junction unmatched. CDR1 and CDR2 (germline): KGHSH, LQKENI. The CDR3 sequence is 17 residues long. The CDR3 DNA is TGTGCCAGCTCACCATTTACTAGCGGGGATAGCACAGATACGCAGTATTTT. Amino acid sequence: CASSPFTSGDSTDTQYF.

The gene calls are TRBV15 and TRBJ1-5; 8 bases map to TRBD1. The CDR3 runs to 15 residues. V lost 6 bases to trimming and J lost 0 bases; unmatched junction nucleotides: 4. Looked up from germline, CDR1 is LNHNV and CDR2 is YYDKDF (reference sequence). The CDR3 DNA is TGTGCCACCAGATTGGACAGGGATAGCAATCAGCCCCAGCATTTT. Protein product: CATRLDRDSNQPQHF.

The count of this clone is one. This specimen includes other DNA sequences encoding the same CDR3. V gene TRBV10-3 combines with J gene TRBJ2-7; 10 bases map to TRBD1. CDR1 is ENHRY, CDR2 SYGVKD, per germline. CDR3 size: 13 residues. The ends lost 4 bases at V and 3 bases at J; junction bases unmatched: 0. The CDR3 nucleotides are TGTGCCATCAGTGGGACAGGGGGCTACGAGCAGTACTTC. This codes for CAISGTGGYEQYF.

CDR3 sequence reads: CASSLMAGMNTEAFF. The CDR3 nucleotides read TGTGCCAGCAGCTTAATGGCAGGGATGAACACTGAAGCTTTCTTT. The rearrangement joins TRBV7-3 to TRBJ1-1, with TRBD1 as a possible D gene (5 bases). This CDR3 contains 15 residues. Trimming shortened V by 1 base and J by 0 bases, and 9 bases separated the two germline ends. Germline V gene lookup returns CDR1 SGHTA and CDR2 FQGTGA.

This clone has only a few counts. The chain is built from TRBV10-3 and TRBJ1-5; D unclear. This CDR3 spans 14 amino acids. Per germline, CDR1 ENHRY and CDR2 SYGVKD. V shed 3 bases and J shed 3 bases, with 9 bases lying between them. CDR3 coding DNA: TGTGCCATCAGTGACTCCGTCTCCAATCAGCCCCAGCATTTT. Residues: CAISDSVSNQPQHF.

The V gene is TRBV18, the J gene TRBJ2-2; tentative D call: TRBD2 (6 bases). Germline CDR1 reads KGHSH; CDR2 reads LQKENI. Trimming removed 3 bases at V and 7 bases at J, with 9 bases between. The length of the CDR3 is 13 residues. CDR3 DNA: TGTGCCAGCTCACCGAGGGACTTCGGGGAGCTGTTTTTT. It yields the protein CASSPRDFGELFF.

The CDR3 here is CASSLVVAGGLETQYF. The CDR3 coding sequence is TGCGCCAGCAGCTTGGTCGTAGCGGGGGGGCTAGAGACCCAGTACTTC. V gene TRBV5-1 combines with J gene TRBJ2-5; the match to TRBD2 covers 11 bases. CDR3 length equals 16 residues. Per germline, CDR1 SGHRS and CDR2 YFSETQ. Germline trimming cut 0 bases from V and 4 bases from J; bases unmatched to any gene: 5. Based on the CDR3 plus reference TRBV5-1 and TRBJ2-5, the full variable domain is KAGVTQTPRYLIKTRGQQVTLSCSPISGHRSVSWYQQTPGQGLQFLFEYFSETQRNKGNFPGRFSGRQFSNSRSEMNVSTLELGDSALYLCASSLVVAGGLETQYFGPGTRLLVL.

The gene calls are TRBV5-1 and TRBJ1-1, with D perhaps TRBD1 (5 bases). The V and J ends lost 5 bases and 5 bases respectively, with 13 bases between them. Germline lookup yields CDR1 SGHRS and CDR2 YFSETQ. The length of the CDR3 is 13 residues. CDR3 coding DNA: TGCGCCAGCAGTACAGGCGCGGAGACTGAAGCTTTCTTT. It yields the protein CASSTGAETEAFF.

The chain is built from TRBV6-5 and TRBJ1-2; tentative D call: TRBD1 (6 bases). CDR3 length equals 16 residues. V gave up 1 base and J gave up 4 bases, with 16 bases separating them. The V gene's germline CDR1 is MNHEY and CDR2 SVGAGI. The chain's CDR3 is CASSYYGGQNSYGYTF. The CDR3 DNA sequence: TGTGCCAGCAGTTACTACGGCGGACAGAACAGCTATGGCTACACCTTC.